The 8 T cell receptor beta chains given below trace back to one sample, sequenced in a study of blood T cell repertoires in COVID-19. Using immunoSEQ multiplex PCR, the repertoire was profiled, and TCRdb retains in-frame clones only, with some absent. Of approximately 170,000 clones in the sample, around 85% were seen once. Sequencing was performed on peripheral blood. The receptors here all came from a woman between 50 and 59 years old with acute or convalescent COVID-19.

The CDR3 is CASSIKSRGSNQPQHF. The CDR3 DNA reads as TGTGCCAGTAGTATAAAGTCCAGGGGTAGCAATCAGCCCCAGCATTTT. The chain is built from TRBV19 and TRBJ1-5; possible D gene TRBD1, 6 bases. The CDR3 runs to 16 residues. The V end lost 2 bases, the J end lost 0 bases, and 11 bases lay between the germline ends. The germline gives CDR1 LNHDA, CDR2 SQIVND (reference sequence).

This clone occurred a few times. V gene TRBV3-1 (or the pseudogene TRBV3-2) combines with J gene TRBJ1-2, with D maybe TRBD1 (6 bases). V was trimmed by 4 bases and J by 5 bases, leaving 23 bases between them. Germline CDR1 and CDR2: LGHDT and YNNKEL (reference sequence). The CDR3 totals 17 residues. In DNA, the CDR3 is TGTGCCAGCAGCCCGAGTACTTCAGGGGCCGCACGGTATGGCTACACCTTC. Translation gives CASSPSTSGAARYGYTF.

This clone is a singleton in its sample. V usage is TRBV27 and J usage is TRBJ2-7; 7 nucleotides align to TRBD2. The CDR3 spans 15 residues. Germline V gives CDR1 MNHEY, CDR2 SMNVEV (reference sequence). The V and J ends lost 3 bases and 1 base, in that order; junction bases with no gene match: 6. The CDR3 loop reads CASSFGQGLSYEQYF. The CDR3 DNA follows: TGTGCCAGCAGTTTTGGGCAGGGACTATCCTACGAGCAGTACTTC.

J is TRBJ2-5 and V is TRBV18; maybe TRBD2 (6 bases). CDR1 is KGHSH and CDR2 is LQKENI in the germline V gene. The CDR3 spans 14 residues. The germline V and J ends were trimmed by 3 bases and 2 bases, with 10 bases remaining between them. The CDR3 sequence: CASSPEEGQETQYF. The CDR3 nucleotides are TGTGCCAGCTCACCGGAGGAGGGGCAAGAGACCCAGTACTTC.

This chain links TRBV27 with TRBJ1-6; 7 bases fit TRBD1. From germline, CDR1 is MNHEY and CDR2 SMNVEV (reference sequence). This CDR3 is 14 amino acids long. V trimming: 6 bases; J trimming: 8 bases; junction bases outside the gene matches: 7. The CDR3 here is CASRRQGWDSPLHF. In DNA form, the CDR3 reads TGTGCCAGCAGGAGACAGGGATGGGATTCACCCCTCCACTTT.

This rearrangement joins TRBV7-9 to TRBJ1-5, with D perhaps matching TRBD1 (6 bases). CDR1 is SEHNR and CDR2 is FQNEAQ in the germline V gene (reference sequence). The CDR3 has 14 residues. Trimming left V 5 bases short and J 1 base short, with 9 bases between. The CDR3 protein is CASSGRGSNQPQHF. In nucleotides, the CDR3 is TGTGCCAGCAGCGGCAGGGGAAGCAATCAGCCCCAGCATTTT.

V gene TRBV6-1 combines with J gene TRBJ1-3; possibly TRBD1 for D (6 bases). This CDR3 contains 14 residues. Germline CDR1 reads MNHNS; CDR2 reads SASEGT. V lost 1 base to trimming and J lost 3 bases, with 7 bases between them. As DNA, the CDR3 is TGTGCCAGCAGTGAAGGCAGGGGTGGAAACACCATATATTTT. It encodes CASSEGRGGNTIYF.

The chain recombines TRBV19 with TRBJ1-2, with 8 bases identical to TRBD1. The germline CDR1 and CDR2 sequences are LNHDA and SQIVND (reference sequence). Losses at the gene ends were 9 bases for V and 10 bases for J; bases not matched to a gene: 16. CDR3 length: 14 amino acids. The CDR3 nucleotides read TGTGCCAGCCGGATTGCGACAGGGGTGATTGACTACACCTTC. It specifies CASRIATGVIDYTF.